Each of the 3 T cell receptor beta chains below was sequenced from the same sample in a study of shared clonotypes between healthy human individuals. The table came from immunoSEQ multiplex PCR; TCRdb's copy has only in-frame clones and leaves some out. The table has fewer than 1.8 million clones, just under 99% seen once. Sequencing was carried out using naive CD4+ T cells sorted from blood. The subset was: CD45RA+ positively selected. Source of these receptors: a man aged 30 to 39 in good health.

The chain couples TRBV18 to TRBJ1-1; possibly TRBD1 for D (5 bases). The V end lost 5 bases, the J end lost 5 bases, and 18 bases lay between the germline ends. There are 15 residues in the CDR3. Germline V CDR1 and CDR2: KGHSH, LQKENI. The CDR3 is CASSSQGLQQTEAFF. In DNA form, the CDR3 reads TGTGCCAGCTCATCGCAGGGATTGCAGCAGACTGAAGCTTTCTTT.

This clone has only one observation. The rearrangement joins TRBV6-5 to TRBJ2-3; no clear D gene. CDR3 length: 13 residues. V was clipped by 6 bases and J by 1 base, with 8 bases between them. Germline assignment: CDR1 MNHEY and CDR2 SVGAGI. CDR3 nucleotides: TGTGCCAGCAGCATGGTAGGCACAGATACGCAGTATTTT. This gives the protein CASSMVGTDTQYF.

In regard to this clone: The same CDR3 can be traced to other DNA sequences in this sample. The chain employs TRBV11-3 and TRBJ1-1; no clear D gene. The CDR3 runs 13 residues. CDR1 and CDR2 from the germline V gene are SGHNT and YENEEA. Trimming pared 0 bases from V and 5 bases from J, leaving 7 bases between. DNA for the CDR3: TGTGCCAGCAGCTTAGAAGGAGGGACTGAAGCTTTCTTT. Amino acid sequence: CASSLEGGTEAFF. The full variable domain, its missing parts supplied by reference TRBV11-3 and TRBJ1-1, is EAGVVQSPRYKIIEKKQPVAFWCNPISGHNTLYWYLQNLGQGPELLIRYENEEAVDDSQLPKDRFSAERLKGVDSTLKIQPAELGDSAVYLCASSLEGGTEAFFGQGTRLTVV.